The 14 T cell receptor beta chains in this list originate from one sample, sequenced in a study of patients and donors after allogeneic stem cell transplantation. TCRdb reprocessed the RT-PCR reads with MiXCR, giving one entry per CDR3 protein. The data contain approximately 150,000 distinct CDR3 sequences, 25% to 35% of them singletons. Sequencing was carried out using blood, either unsorted or a sorted T cell fraction (not recorded which). The receptors here all came from a human donor who was either an allogeneic HSCT recipient or a stem cell or donor lymphocyte infusion donor (not recorded which). It is not recorded whose cells these are; they may come from a transplant donor.

This clonotype was counted between two and nine times. This chain uses TRBV12-3 or TRBV12-4 with TRBJ1-2; D gene ambiguous. The CDR3 sequence is 11 residues long. The germline V and J ends were trimmed by 3 bases and 7 bases, with 6 bases remaining between them. The CDR3 sequence is CASSFLGGYTF. The DNA for the CDR3 is TGTGCCAGCAGTTTCTTAGGTGGCTACACCTTC.

The chain's CDR3 is CASSPRKSGYNEQFF. DNA for the CDR3: TGTGCCAGCAGCCCCCGAAAGAGTGGCTACAATGAGCAGTTCTTC. The chain links TRBV11-3 to TRBJ2-1; D is ambiguous. V was pared by 5 bases and J by 3 bases, with 14 bases between. The V gene's germline CDR1 is SGHNT and CDR2 YENEEA. The CDR3 consists of 15 residues.

The chain recombines TRBV18 with TRBJ1-4; maybe TRBD1 (6 bases). Germline values: CDR1 KGHSH, CDR2 LQKENI. V was cut by 0 bases and J by 3 bases, with 8 bases left in between. CDR3 length: 15 amino acids. This chain's CDR3 is CASSPPTGANEKLFF. CDR3 in DNA: TGTGCCAGCTCACCACCGACAGGAGCTAATGAAAAACTGTTTTTT. Complete variable domain (other parts from reference TRBV18 and TRBJ1-4): NAGVMQNPRHLVRRRGQEARLRCSPMKGHSHVYWYRQLPEEGLKFMVYLQKENIIDESGMPKERFSAEFPKEGPSILRIQQVVRGDSAAYFCASSPPTGANEKLFFGSGTQLSVL.

This clonotype was found a few times. The rearrangement uses TRBV7-9 and TRBJ2-7; TRBD2 matches at 13 bases. J lost 5 bases, V lost 1 base, and 5 bases had no gene match. The CDR3 spans 16 residues. The germline CDR1 and CDR2 sequences are SEHNR and FQNEAQ (reference sequence). Written as DNA, the CDR3 is TGTGCCAGCAGCTTAGTGGGGACTAGCGGGACCCACGAGCAGTACTTC. It translates to CASSLVGTSGTHEQYF.

V usage is TRBV27 and J usage is TRBJ2-5; possibly TRBD1 or TRBD2 for D (5 bases each). The germline gives CDR1 MNHEY, CDR2 SMNVEV (reference sequence). CDR3 length: 13 residues. V was cut by 6 bases and J by 4 bases, with 12 bases left in between. The DNA of the CDR3 is TGTGCCAGCAGGCCGGGACCTCTAGAGACCCAGTACTTC. Amino acid sequence: CASRPGPLETQYF.

The gene calls are TRBV5-1 and TRBJ1-2, with 9 bases fitting TRBD1. This CDR3 has 15 residues. V shed 4 bases and J 2 bases; nucleotides not matched to a gene: 6. CDR1 and CDR2 (germline): SGHRS, YFSETQ. CDR3 coding DNA: TGCGCCAGCAGCAAGACAGGGGGAGACAACTATGGCTACACCTTC. It translates to CASSKTGGDNYGYTF.

This sequence joins TRBV27 and TRBJ2-2; tentative D call: TRBD1 (6 bases). CDR3 length: 16 residues. V was shortened by 4 bases and J by 3 bases, with 15 bases between the two germline ends. Germline V gives CDR1 MNHEY, CDR2 SMNVEV (reference sequence). CDR3 DNA: TGTGCCAGCAGTTCCCCTAACAGGGCCCACACCGGGGAGCTGTTTTTT. This translates into CASSSPNRAHTGELFF.

The rearrangement uses TRBV7-2 and TRBJ2-3; 8 bases align to TRBD2. The CDR3 sequence is 11 residues long. J lost 13 bases, V lost 3 bases, and 3 bases had no gene match. Per the germline V gene, CDR1 is SGHTA and CDR2 is FQGNSA. DNA for the CDR3: TGTGCCAGCAGCTTTGAGACTAGCGAGTATTTT. Its translation: CASSFETSEYF.

The chain recombines TRBV5-1 with TRBJ2-7; unclear D gene. Germline lookup yields CDR1 SGHRS and CDR2 YFSETQ. V was cut by 0 bases and J by 5 bases, with 12 bases left in between. This CDR3 region has 14 residues. In nucleotides, the CDR3 is TGCGCCAGCAGCTTGGCCACGATGGGGAACGAGCAGTACTTC. Translated, it gives CASSLATMGNEQYF.

The gene calls are TRBV6-5 and TRBJ2-2; 7 positions agree with TRBD1. The CDR3 sequence is 18 residues long. In germline, CDR1 is MNHEY, CDR2 SVGAGI. V gave up 0 bases and J gave up 1 base; unmatched junction bases: 8. The CDR3 protein is CASSYSTTGALNTGELFF. CDR3 coding DNA: TGTGCCAGCAGTTACTCAACCACAGGGGCCCTGAACACCGGGGAGCTGTTTTTT.

The table lists this clonotype with a few counts. The chain links TRBV29-1 to TRBJ2-1; the D is unclear. CDR3 length: 12 amino acids. V shed 6 bases and J shed 3 bases, with 9 bases lying between them. The germline V gene has CDR1 SQVTM and CDR2 ANQGSEA. CDR3 sequence (DNA): TGCAGCGTCCGGGCTTACTACAATGAGCAGTTCTTC. Protein: CSVRAYYNEQFF.

This clonotype appeared a few times. CDR3 region: CSAETTAKNIQYF. Here the CDR3 DNA reads TGCAGCGCTGAGACGACAGCCAAAAACATTCAGTACTTC. The chain joins TRBV29-1 to TRBJ2-4; D not resolved. Germline V CDR1 and CDR2: SQVTM, ANQGSEA. The germline V and J ends were trimmed by 7 bases and 0 bases, with 10 bases remaining between them. This CDR3 spans 13 amino acids.

This clonotype was recorded a few times. This chain connects TRBV7-9 to TRBJ1-2, with 10 bases matching TRBD1. The CDR3 has 17 residues. Germline values: CDR1 SEHNR, CDR2 FQNEAQ (reference sequence). V was clipped by 5 bases and J by 2 bases; unmatched bases: 11. The CDR3 loop reads CASSPGDRGIWNYGYTF. CDR3 bases: TGTGCCAGCAGCCCCGGGGACAGGGGAATTTGGAACTATGGCTACACCTTC. Full variable domain (rest looked up from reference TRBV7-9 and TRBJ1-2): DTGVSQNPRHKITKRGQNVTFRCDPISEHNRLYWYRQTLGQGPEFLTYFQNEAQLEKSRLLSDRFSAERPKGSFSTLEIQRTEQGDSAMYLCASSPGDRGIWNYGYTFGSGTRLTVV.

This clonotype showed up just a few times. The rearrangement links TRBV12-3 or TRBV12-4 to TRBJ2-7; D may be TRBD1 (5 bases). The CDR3 loop spans 12 amino acids. Deletions cut 7 bases from V and 6 bases from J, with 13 bases between. The CDR3 loop reads CASTGSGAEQYF. The CDR3 DNA reads as TGTGCCAGCACCGGATCTGGGGCCGAGCAGTACTTC.